A single sample gave rise to the 25 T cell receptor beta chains below, sequenced in a study of T cell changes during pregnancy in multiple sclerosis. Here immunoSEQ multiplex PCR was the method, and the copy in TCRdb shows in-frame clones only, minus some. Found here are about 59,000 clones, around 90% of them singletons; the top ten hold 5.5% to 7%. The sequencing here drew on peripheral blood, taken in the third trimester of pregnancy. The receptors shown here come from a female donor in good health, enrolled as a control in a pregnancy study.

J is TRBJ1-2 and V is TRBV6-5, with 10 nucleotides matching TRBD1. The CDR3 loop spans 14 amino acids. Trimming took 6 bases from V and 6 from J; bases not matched to a gene: 7. Germline CDR1 MNHEY, CDR2 SVGAGI. The DNA for the CDR3 is TGTGCCAGCAGACGACAGGGGGCGATTCATGGCTACACCTTC. It codes for CASRRQGAIHGYTF.

The chain combines TRBV30 with TRBJ2-1; TRBD2 matches 9 bases. CDR1 is GTSNPN and CDR2 is SVGIG in the germline V gene (reference sequence). This CDR3 has 13 amino acids. With V trimmed by 6 bases and J by 8 bases, 8 bases remained unmatched. The CDR3 region has the DNA TGTGCCTGCGCGGGGGGGGCCTTGCATGAGCAGTTCTTC. Encoded protein: CACAGGALHEQFF.

The chain combines TRBV4-1 with TRBJ2-3, with 8 bases identical to TRBD1. The CDR3 has 17 residues. Germline trimming cut 0 bases from V and 5 bases from J; bases unmatched to any gene: 10. Germline V lookup: CDR1 MGHRA, CDR2 YSYEKL. CDR3 amino acids: CASSQEVAGGFGDTQYF. The CDR3 nucleotides read TGCGCCAGCAGCCAAGAAGTCGCAGGGGGCTTCGGAGATACGCAGTATTTT.

The chain is built from TRBV18 and TRBJ2-7; weak D call: TRBD1 (6 bases). This CDR3 comprises 15 residues. The germline V gene encodes CDR1 KGHSH and CDR2 LQKENI. Trimming cost V 4 bases and J 5 bases, with 18 bases left between them. CDR3 DNA: TGTGCCAGCTCACGCGGCAGGGGTTTGGGCAACGAGCAGTACTTC. It yields the protein CASSRGRGLGNEQYF. Full variable domain (remainder filled in from reference TRBV18 and TRBJ2-7): NAGVMQNPRHLVRRRGQEARLRCSPMKGHSHVYWYRQLPEEGLKFMVYLQKENIIDESGMPKERFSAEFPKEGPSILRIQQVVRGDSAAYFCASSRGRGLGNEQYFGPGTRLTVT.

The chain joins TRBV14 to TRBJ1-4, with 8 bases fitting TRBD1. CDR1 SGHDN and CDR2 FVKESK come from the germline V gene. J was trimmed by 3 bases and V by 4 bases; bases with no gene match: 4. The CDR3 is 15 residues long. The CDR3 reads CASSRNRGANEKLFF. Written as DNA, the CDR3 is TGTGCCAGCAGCCGTAACAGGGGGGCTAATGAAAAACTGTTTTTT.

The chain recombines TRBV7-9 with TRBJ2-3, with 10 positions matching TRBD2. CDR1 SEHNR and CDR2 FQNEAQ come from the germline V gene (reference sequence). The CDR3 has 16 residues. The ends lost 5 bases at V and 4 bases at J; junction bases unmatched: 9. The CDR3 coding sequence is TGTGCCAGCAGCCCATATCTTAGCGGGGGGTCAGATACGCAGTATTTT. It encodes CASSPYLSGGSDTQYF.

This clone was observed once. V gene TRBV20-1 combines with J gene TRBJ2-7, with 7 bases lining up with TRBD2. The germline gives CDR1 DFQATT, CDR2 SNEGSKA (reference sequence). The CDR3 totals 11 residues. V was pared by 5 bases and J by 3 bases, with 1 base of the junction left unmatched. The CDR3 nucleotides are TGCAGTGCTCGGACTAGCTACGAGCAGTACTTC. Its translation is CSARTSYEQYF.

The rearrangement joins TRBV7-2 to TRBJ2-5; 7 nucleotides agree with TRBD2. Germline loops: CDR1 SGHTA, CDR2 FQGNSA. The CDR3 length is 14 residues. Unmatched junction bases numbered 2, after V lost 3 bases and J lost 1 base. Written as DNA, the CDR3 is TGTGCCAGCAGCTTTTCTAGCGGCCAAGAGACCCAGTACTTC. It specifies CASSFSSGQETQYF. Full variable domain (outside the CDR3, taken from reference TRBV7-2 and TRBJ2-5): GAGVSQSPSNKVTEKGKDVELRCDPISGHTALYWYRQSLGQGLEFLIYFQGNSAPDKSGLPSDRFSAERTGGSVSTLTIQRTQQEDSAVYLCASSFSSGQETQYFGPGTRLLVL.

J is TRBJ2-1 and V is TRBV7-9; 10 bases are shared with TRBD1. The CDR3 consists of 15 residues. The germline V gene encodes CDR1 SEHNR and CDR2 FQNEAQ (reference sequence). V shed 5 bases, J shed 7 bases, and the junction held 8 bases outside the gene matches. The CDR3 DNA follows: TGTGCCAGCAGCCCGGGACAGGGGTTTAGGAATGAGCAGTTCTTC. Its translation is CASSPGQGFRNEQFF.

J is TRBJ1-2 and V is TRBV10-3; a possible D gene is TRBD1 (5 bases). The V end lost 5 bases, the J end lost 4 bases, and 20 bases lay between the germline ends. CDR1 and CDR2 from the germline V gene are ENHRY and SYGVKD. The CDR3 has 16 amino acids. CDR3 nucleotide sequence: TGTGCCATCAGTTTAGAGGGAGGCATGAGGGGCTATGGCTACACCTTC. It translates to CAISLEGGMRGYGYTF.

This chain uses TRBV29-1 with TRBJ2-2, with TRBD1 identical over 8 bases. Germline lookup yields CDR1 SQVTM and CDR2 ANQGSEA. V lost 7 bases to trimming and J lost 1 base; unmatched junction nucleotides: 8. The CDR3 is 15 residues long. The CDR3 loop reads CSAASGTGNTGELFF. The CDR3 bases are TGCAGCGCCGCATCCGGGACAGGGAACACCGGGGAGCTGTTTTTT.

This clone occurred once. The chain is built from TRBV5-4 and TRBJ2-7; 9 nucleotides match TRBD2. Germline V gene lookup returns CDR1 SGHNT and CDR2 YYREEE (reference sequence). The V gene end was trimmed by 4 bases and the J gene end by 2 bases; junction bases not matched to a gene: 7. CDR3 length: 15 residues. CDR3 residues: CASSASGTGPYEQYF. Written as DNA, the CDR3 is TGTGCCAGCAGCGCTAGCGGGACTGGCCCCTACGAGCAGTACTTC. Full variable domain (outside the CDR3, taken from reference TRBV5-4 and TRBJ2-7): ETGVTQSPTHLIKTRGQQVTLRCSSQSGHNTVSWYQQALGQGPQFIFQYYREEENGRGNFPPRFSGLQFPNYSSELNVNALELDDSALYLCASSASGTGPYEQYFGPGTRLTVT.

The chain links TRBV30 to TRBJ2-4; TRBD2 agrees at 16 bases. The germline V gene has CDR1 GTSNPN and CDR2 SVGIG (reference sequence). CDR3 length: 20 residues. J lost 3 bases, V lost 2 bases, and 13 bases had no gene match. DNA for the CDR3: TGTGCCTGGAGTCCTAGGTTGGGGACTAGCGGGAGGGCCTTCAAAAACATTCAGTACTTC. It codes for CAWSPRLGTSGRAFKNIQYF.

The genes are TRBV7-2 and TRBJ1-2; 7 positions agree with TRBD1. J was trimmed by 8 bases and V by 0 bases; bases with no gene match: 6. CDR3 length: 14 amino acids. CDR1 is SGHTA and CDR2 is FQGNSA in the germline V gene. The CDR3 is CASSLARQGGGYTF. In DNA form, the CDR3 reads TGTGCCAGCAGCTTAGCTCGACAGGGAGGCGGCTACACCTTC. Full variable domain (remainder filled in from reference TRBV7-2 and TRBJ1-2): GAGVSQSPSNKVTEKGKDVELRCDPISGHTALYWYRQSLGQGLEFLIYFQGNSAPDKSGLPSDRFSAERTGGSVSTLTIQRTQQEDSAVYLCASSLARQGGGYTFGSGTRLTVV.

V gene TRBV19 combines with J gene TRBJ1-1; D unclear. CDR3 size: 11 residues. Looked up from germline, CDR1 is LNHDA and CDR2 is SQIVND (reference sequence). Trimming removed 3 bases at V and 8 bases at J, with 7 bases between. CDR3 residues: CASSMWQEAFF. CDR3 nucleotides: TGTGCCAGTAGTATGTGGCAAGAAGCTTTCTTT.

The rearrangement joins TRBV4-1 to TRBJ1-4; D might be TRBD1 (5 bases). CDR1 is MGHRA and CDR2 is YSYEKL in the germline V gene. V was cut by 1 base and J by 6 bases, with 12 bases left in between. The CDR3 is 15 amino acids. Here the CDR3 DNA reads TGCGCCAGCAGCCAAGTGCCAGGGACTTATGAAAAACTGTTTTTT. It codes for CASSQVPGTYEKLFF.

The rearrangement uses TRBV6-6 and TRBJ2-1; maybe TRBD2 (6 bases). V lost 11 bases to trimming and J lost 6 bases, with 20 bases between them. The CDR3 totals 14 residues. Germline CDR1 and CDR2: MNHNY and SVGAGI (reference sequence). CDR3 coding DNA: TGTGCCGCCAATTCCGGGGGTCTTGGCAATGAGCAGTTCTTC. It encodes CAANSGGLGNEQFF.

CDR3 region: CASSVGREQYF. The CDR3 coding sequence is TGTGCCAGCAGTGTTGGGAGGGAGCAGTACTTC. The genes are TRBV2 and TRBJ2-7; TRBD2 is a possible D gene (6 bases). CDR3 length: 11 amino acids. The V gene's germline CDR1 is SNHLY and CDR2 FYNNEI. Trimming cost V 4 bases and J 7 bases, with 8 bases left between them.

Written as DNA, the CDR3 is TGTGCCAGCAGCGAGGACCTGGGGCCGTTCTTC. Amino acid sequence: CASSEDLGPFF. V gene TRBV7-9 combines with J gene TRBJ2-1; D might be TRBD1 (5 bases). CDR1 SEHNR and CDR2 FQNEAQ come from the germline V gene (reference sequence). V shed 5 bases and J shed 15 bases, with 14 bases lying between them. The CDR3 covers 11 residues.

A few counts support this clone. V usage is TRBV19 and J usage is TRBJ1-1; TRBD1 matches at 9 bases. V shed 3 bases, J shed 0 bases, and the junction held 5 bases outside the gene matches. This CDR3 region has 16 residues. Germline lookup yields CDR1 LNHDA and CDR2 SQIVND (reference sequence). CDR3 residues: CASSMATGGVNTEAFF. The CDR3 nucleotides are TGTGCCAGTAGTATGGCGACAGGGGGGGTGAACACTGAAGCTTTCTTT.

The chain couples TRBV5-5 to TRBJ1-2, with 7 bases matching TRBD1. Germline assignment: CDR1 SGHKS and CDR2 YYEKEE (reference sequence). Losses at the gene ends were 4 bases for V and 7 bases for J; bases not matched to a gene: 13. There are 15 residues in the CDR3. CDR3 nucleotides: TGTGCCAGCAGCGTCGAGGGGGCAGCGTCGTTTGGCTACACCTTC. Its protein is CASSVEGAASFGYTF.

The V call is TRBV19, the J call TRBJ2-5; D is undetermined. Per germline, CDR1 LNHDA and CDR2 SQIVND (reference sequence). The CDR3 is 13 residues long. The V and J ends lost 7 bases and 5 bases respectively, with 14 bases between them. The CDR3 reads CASTDGPVETQYF. CDR3 DNA: TGTGCCAGTACTGATGGCCCTGTGGAGACCCAGTACTTC.

The chain recombines TRBV19 with TRBJ2-1; 10 nucleotides agree with TRBD2. Germline CDR1 reads LNHDA; CDR2 reads SQIVND (reference sequence). The CDR3 spans 14 residues. The V segment lost 4 bases and the J segment 8 bases; nucleotides outside the gene matches: 5. CDR3 protein: CASSTSGSNDEQFF. Here the CDR3 DNA reads TGTGCCAGTAGTACTAGCGGGAGTAACGATGAGCAGTTCTTC.

The chain couples TRBV4-1 to TRBJ1-6; TRBD1 matches 9 bases. Germline CDR1 reads MGHRA; CDR2 reads YSYEKL. V trimming: 4 bases; J trimming: 6 bases; junction bases outside the gene matches: 10. The CDR3 contains 17 residues. DNA for the CDR3: TGCGCCAGCAGCCGAGTACTAAAGGACAGGGGTAATTCACCCCTCCACTTT. It encodes CASSRVLKDRGNSPLHF.

The V gene is TRBV11-3, the J gene TRBJ2-6, with 8 bases fitting TRBD1. In germline, CDR1 is SGHNT, CDR2 YENEEA. V trimming: 5 bases; J trimming: 0 bases; junction bases outside the gene matches: 9. The CDR3 totals 18 residues. The CDR3 loop reads CASSLGTGPFSGANVLTF. Here the CDR3 DNA reads TGTGCCAGCAGCCTCGGGACAGGACCTTTCTCTGGGGCCAACGTCCTGACTTTC.